The T cell receptor (beta chain) described here comes from a study of CD8 T cells in ankylosing spondylitis. Study observations and caveats: Past studies reported some motif variants in reactive arthritis synovial fluid and blood.

With regard to this clonotype: What it binds is unknown.

The CDR3 covers 19 residues. Looked up from germline, CDR1 is ENHRY and CDR2 is SYGVKD. Trimming cost V 11 bases and J 0 bases, with 26 bases left between them. TCRdb fed the 5' RACE reads into MiXCR, producing one record per CDR3 protein. The sample has 250,000 to 350,000 distinct CDR3 sequences; approximately 20% are singletons. The chain employs TRBV10-3 and TRBJ2-6; weak D call: TRBD1 (6 bases). The receptor's source is a male donor with ankylosing spondylitis or in good health (not recorded which). The specimen was blood, either unsorted or a sorted T cell fraction (not recorded which). CDR3 DNA: TGTGCCTCCCACGGTGGGTGGGGACACAGCTCCTCTGGGGCCAACGTCCTGACTTTC. This codes for CASHGGWGHSSSGANVLTF.